The 25 T cell receptor beta chains reported below all come from one sample, sequenced in a study of Ad26.COV2.S vaccination and SARS-CoV-2 variants. Clones were read by immunoSEQ multiplex PCR, and TCRdb kept only the in-frame ones, dropping some. Counted here are some 300,000 clones, 85% to 90% occurring once; the ten biggest clones make up under 2%. Treatment noted: roughly 20 received Ad26.COV2.S at low or high dose, single or two shots; 5 received placebo; per-sample allocation not given. Sampling happened 63 days after the first vaccine or placebo injection. The specimen was peripheral blood, collected in a trial of Ad26.COV2.S vaccine versus placebo. These receptors were collected from a person between 18 and 60 years old who received the Ad26.COV2.S COVID-19 vaccine or a placebo.

The chain is built from TRBV9 and TRBJ2-2; 7 bases align to TRBD1. Germline CDR1 reads SGDLS; CDR2 reads YYNGEE. This CDR3 has 17 amino acids. With 0 bases clipped from V and 1 base from J, the junction kept 6 bases outside the gene matches. The CDR3 here is CASSVVGTVENTGELFF. The CDR3 bases are TGTGCCAGCAGCGTAGTCGGGACAGTTGAGAACACCGGGGAGCTGTTTTTT.

The chain uses TRBV28 and TRBJ2-1; D not resolved. The CDR3 runs to 11 residues. Germline V lookup: CDR1 MDHEN, CDR2 SYDVKM. The V end lost 0 bases, the J end lost 9 bases, and 3 bases lay between the germline ends. DNA for the CDR3: TGTGCCAGCAGTTTATGGGGTGAGCAGTTCTTC. Translated, it gives CASSLWGEQFF. Using reference TRBV28 and TRBJ2-1 for the parts outside the CDR3, the full variable domain is DVKVTQSSRYLVKRTGEKVFLECVQDMDHENMFWYRQDPGLGLRLIYFSYDVKMKEKGDIPEGYSVSREKKERFSLILESASTNQTSMYLCASSLWGEQFFGPGTRLTVL.

The chain links TRBV20-1 to TRBJ1-1; D not certain. The CDR3 extends over 10 amino acids. In germline, CDR1 is DFQATT, CDR2 SNEGSKA (reference sequence). In DNA form, the CDR3 reads TGCACCCAACCCCTTTCGCAGGCTTTCTTT. This translates into CTQPLSQAFF.

The chain uses TRBV6-5 and TRBJ1-6; D is unclear. The CDR3 is 14 amino acids. V shed 6 bases and J shed 9 bases, with 15 bases lying between them. In germline, CDR1 is MNHEY, CDR2 SVGAGI. The CDR3 DNA reads as TGTGCCAGCAGCACTCAGACCTCGAGTTCACCCCTCCACTTT. This gives the protein CASSTQTSSSPLHF.

This chain links TRBV6-5 with TRBJ1-4; D gene uncertain. The length of the CDR3 is 11 residues. Deletions cut 5 bases from V and 4 bases from J, with 2 bases between. Per germline, CDR1 MNHEY and CDR2 SVGAGI. CDR3 DNA sequence: TGTGCCAGCAGTCATAATGAAAAACTGTTTTTT. Encoded protein: CASSHNEKLFF.

The V gene is TRBV29-1, the J gene TRBJ1-2; 9 bases match TRBD1. V shed 7 bases and J 5 bases; nucleotides not matched to a gene: 8. Germline V gene sequence: CDR1 SQVTM, CDR2 ANQGSEA. The CDR3 loop spans 13 amino acids. The CDR3 here is CSAIGQGKYGYTF. CDR3 bases: TGCAGCGCCATTGGACAGGGGAAGTATGGCTACACCTTC.

The V call is TRBV5-6, the J call TRBJ1-5, with a tentative D call TRBD1 (5 bases). In germline, CDR1 is SGHDT, CDR2 YYEEEE. The V gene lost 2 bases and the J gene lost 2 bases, with 11 bases spanning the gap. The CDR3 loop spans 15 amino acids. In DNA, the CDR3 is TGTGCCAGCAGCTTTGGACATGTGGGCAATCAGCCCCAGCATTTT. Protein: CASSFGHVGNQPQHF.

The chain couples TRBV6-2 or TRBV6-3 to TRBJ2-3; no clear D gene. Trimming pared 6 bases from V and 7 bases from J, leaving 8 bases between. This CDR3 has 11 amino acids. Germline V gene data show CDR1 as MNHEY and CDR2 as SVGEGT. Written as DNA, the CDR3 is TGTGCCAGCAGCATGGAGAATACGCAGTATTTT. Protein product: CASSMENTQYF.

The gene calls are TRBV5-1 and TRBJ1-4; D is ambiguous. V shed 5 bases and J shed 8 bases, with 13 bases lying between them. The CDR3 is 13 amino acids. Germline V CDR1 and CDR2: SGHRS, YFSETQ. The CDR3 nucleotides are TGCGCCAGCAGATCGCAACTCCGGGAAAAACTGTTTTTT. It encodes CASRSQLREKLFF.

The rearrangement links TRBV15 to TRBJ1-1; 7 bases fit TRBD1. The germline CDR1 and CDR2 sequences are LNHNV and YYDKDF (reference sequence). CDR3 size: 14 residues. J was trimmed by 7 bases and V by 1 base; bases with no gene match: 6. The CDR3 DNA follows: TGTGCCACCAGCAGAGGGGAGACAGGGATTGAAGCTTTCTTT. This encodes CATSRGETGIEAFF.

The V call is TRBV5-1, the J call TRBJ2-3; 8 nucleotides align to TRBD1. This CDR3 has 16 residues. Germline values: CDR1 SGHRS, CDR2 YFSETQ. V shed 4 bases, J shed 1 base, and the junction held 8 bases outside the gene matches. CDR3 sequence reads: CASSNPSTGGTDTQYF. The CDR3 nucleotides read TGCGCCAGCAGCAACCCTTCGACAGGGGGCACAGATACGCAGTATTTT.

The J gene is TRBJ2-1, the V gene TRBV11-2; 7 positions agree with TRBD1. Germline-derived CDR1 and CDR2 are SGHAT and FQNNGV. There are 15 residues in the CDR3. V shed 6 bases, J shed 3 bases, and the junction held 8 bases outside the gene matches. The CDR3 sequence is CASRKPGQNYNEQFF. In DNA form, the CDR3 reads TGTGCCAGCAGAAAACCGGGACAGAACTACAATGAGCAGTTCTTC.

The chain joins TRBV4-2 to TRBJ2-2, with no clear D. CDR3 length: 16 amino acids. Trimming cost V 1 base and J 5 bases, with 14 bases left between them. Germline CDR1 is LGHNA and CDR2 is YNFKEQ. The CDR3 DNA reads as TGTGCCAGCAGCCAAGTTGATATAGCTGGGACCGGGGAGCTGTTTTTT. This gives the protein CASSQVDIAGTGELFF.

This sequence joins TRBV18 and TRBJ1-1; no firm D call. Germline CDR1 and CDR2: KGHSH and LQKENI. The germline V and J ends were trimmed by 3 bases and 1 base, with 12 bases remaining between them. The CDR3 is made up of 15 amino acids. CDR3 nucleotides: TGTGCCAGCTCACCTGGCGGAGTTCCGAACACTGAAGCTTTCTTT. Encoded protein: CASSPGGVPNTEAFF.

In this sample, this clone turned up a few times. The chain employs TRBV4-3 and TRBJ1-6; a weak D match, TRBD1 (5 bases). From germline, CDR1 is LGHNA and CDR2 YSLEER. Trimming removed 4 bases at V and 9 bases at J, with 19 bases between. The CDR3 has 16 residues. Written as DNA, the CDR3 is TGCGCCAGCAGCCGAGCCTATCAGGGAGCCGGTTCACCCCTCCACTTT. It specifies CASSRAYQGAGSPLHF.

The chain links TRBV19 to TRBJ1-2; unclear D gene. This CDR3 has 14 residues. Germline lookup yields CDR1 LNHDA and CDR2 SQIVND (reference sequence). V was trimmed by 8 bases and J by 8 bases, leaving 21 bases between them. The CDR3 protein is CASSQGPWVTGYTF. CDR3 DNA: TGTGCCAGTTCGCAAGGCCCATGGGTTACGGGCTACACCTTC. Looking up the rest from reference TRBV19 and TRBJ1-2 gives the full variable domain: DGGITQSPKYLFRKEGQNVTLSCEQNLNHDAMYWYRQDPGQGLRLIYYSQIVNDFQKGDIAEGYSVSREKKESFPLTVTSAQKNPTAFYLCASSQGPWVTGYTFGSGTRLTVV.

This clone showed up just a few times. V is TRBV7-8 and J is TRBJ2-3; the match to TRBD2 covers 7 bases. The CDR3 has 14 residues. Germline CDR1 is SGHVS and CDR2 is FQNEAQ. Trimming at V came to 5 bases and at J to 4 bases, leaving 6 bases not matched to a gene. Here the CDR3 DNA reads TGTGCCAGCAGCCTCCGGGACTACCCAGATACGCAGTATTTT. Protein sequence: CASSLRDYPDTQYF.

The genes are TRBV7-2 and TRBJ2-7, with 7 positions matching TRBD2. V lost 0 bases, J lost 2 bases, and 4 bases stayed unmatched. Germline V gene sequence: CDR1 SGHTA, CDR2 FQGNSA. The CDR3 is 15 amino acids. The chain's CDR3 is CASSLAGGVTYEQYF. CDR3 in DNA: TGTGCCAGCAGCTTAGCGGGGGGGGTTACCTACGAGCAGTACTTC.

The CDR3 nucleotides are TGTGCCAGCAGCCTCTGGGACAGGGAAGATGGCTACACCTTC. Amino acid sequence: CASSLWDREDGYTF. The V and J genes are TRBV3-1 (or the pseudogene TRBV3-2) and TRBJ1-2, with 9 bases that match TRBD1. The V segment lost 4 bases and the J segment 6 bases; nucleotides outside the gene matches: 6. The CDR3 spans 14 residues. Looked up from germline, CDR1 is LGHDT and CDR2 is YNNKEL (reference sequence).

The chain carries TRBV5-6 and TRBJ2-7; 11 positions match TRBD2. Germline V gene sequence: CDR1 SGHDT, CDR2 YYEEEE. V shed 1 base, J shed 0 bases, and the junction held 9 bases outside the gene matches. The CDR3 consists of 18 residues. CDR3 bases: TGTGCCAGCAGCTTGCAGTGGCGACTAGCGGGAAGCTCCTACGAGCAGTACTTC. As protein: CASSLQWRLAGSSYEQYF.

The chain recombines TRBV7-6 with TRBJ1-5; TRBD1 might be the D (5 bases). The V gene's germline CDR1 is SGHVS and CDR2 FNYEAQ. CDR3 size: 16 residues. Between the trimmed V and J ends, which lost 2 bases and 7 bases, there was a span of 18 bases. This CDR3 is CASSLLAGTGQQPQHF. The CDR3 bases are TGTGCCAGCAGCTTACTAGCTGGGACCGGCCAGCAGCCCCAGCATTTT.

The chain joins TRBV7-9 to TRBJ2-1; TRBD2 aligns across 8 bases. This CDR3 is 18 amino acids long. Looked up from germline, CDR1 is SEHNR and CDR2 is FQNEAQ (reference sequence). J gave up 0 bases and V 0 bases, and 7 bases lay outside the gene matches. The CDR3 here is CASSLASGVVFSYNEQFF. CDR3 bases: TGTGCCAGCAGCTTAGCTAGCGGGGTAGTTTTCTCCTACAATGAGCAGTTCTTC.

This clone was picked up one time. The J gene is TRBJ2-7, the V gene TRBV3-1 (or the pseudogene TRBV3-2); D unresolved. This CDR3 comprises 13 residues. With 3 bases removed from V and 0 bases from J, the gap between germline ends came to 6 bases. Looked up from germline, CDR1 is LGHDT and CDR2 is YNNKEL (reference sequence). DNA for the CDR3: TGTGCCAGCAGCCAGCTGAGCTCCTACGAGCAGTACTTC. This translates into CASSQLSSYEQYF.

This clone showed up just once. The chain employs TRBV28 and TRBJ1-3; D gene uncertain. V was cut by 4 bases and J by 3 bases, with 13 bases left in between. The CDR3 spans 15 residues. Germline V gene sequence: CDR1 MDHEN, CDR2 SYDVKM. The CDR3 loop is CASSSPTEIGNTIYF. Here the CDR3 DNA reads TGTGCCAGCAGTTCGCCGACGGAGATTGGAAACACCATATATTTT.

The rearrangement uses TRBV5-1 and TRBJ2-3; 9 positions agree with TRBD2. The length of the CDR3 is 14 residues. Per the germline V gene, CDR1 is SGHRS and CDR2 is YFSETQ. V lost 7 bases and J lost 4; bases outside the gene matches: 7. The CDR3, as DNA: TGCGCCAGCGAGGCTAGCGGGAACTCAGATACGCAGTATTTT. Translation gives CASEASGNSDTQYF.